This T cell receptor (beta chain) was observed in a study of long-term antiretroviral therapy in people with HIV. Assay version v3.0 of immunoSEQ was used, and it was run at survey level. The repertoire was sequenced with immunoSEQ multiplex PCR; TCRdb's copy has only in-frame clones and lacks some. The sample includes 35,000 to 55,000 clones, roughly 96% of them seen just once. The V and J ends lost 1 base and 4 bases, in that order; junction bases with no gene match: 2. The CDR3 runs 14 residues. Germline V gene sequence: CDR1 LNHDA, CDR2 SQIVND (reference sequence). As regards this clone: The antigen is not known.

The study, taken as a whole, reports: Whereas controls had wider CDR3 length ranges, HIV repertoires had narrower ones.

The chain joins TRBV19 to TRBJ2-5; the match to TRBD1 covers 8 bases. This TCR was sampled from a woman aged 45-65 years with HIV. The sequencing used unsorted PBMCs, collected 3.7 years after starting antiretroviral therapy. The CDR3 bases are TGTGCCAGTAGTATAGGGACAGGGCTAGAGACCCAGTACTTC. Encoded protein: CASSIGTGLETQYF. Full variable domain (rest looked up from reference TRBV19 and TRBJ2-5): DGGITQSPKYLFRKEGQNVTLSCEQNLNHDAMYWYRQDPGQGLRLIYYSQIVNDFQKGDIAEGYSVSREKKESFPLTVTSAQKNPTAFYLCASSIGTGLETQYFGPGTRLLVL.